This T cell receptor (beta chain) was identified in a study of shared clonotypes between healthy human individuals. TCRdb keeps only in-frame clones here, not all; method: immunoSEQ multiplex PCR. The data show millions of clones, over 85% seen once. CDR3 length equals 14 residues. V was pared by 0 bases and J by 4 bases, with 10 bases between. The germline CDR1 and CDR2 sequences are SGDLS and YYNGEE. Adult Caucasians living in Nashville, Tennessee made up all of the donors. As for this clone: Other nucleotide sequences in the sample specify the same CDR3.

Material: naive CD4+ T cells sorted from blood. Stated subset: CD45RA+ positively selected. The receptor comes from a man aged 18 to 29 in good health. The chain recombines TRBV9 with TRBJ1-1, with TRBD1 as a possible D gene (5 bases). The DNA for the CDR3 is TGTGCCAGCAGCGTAGCGTCGGGGGGCACTGAAGCTTTCTTT. It translates to CASSVASGGTEAFF.